This is a list of T cell receptor beta chains from one sample in a study of OX40 agonist ivuxolimab in advanced cancers. The assay was immunoSEQ multiplex PCR, and TCRdb's table has in-frame clones only and misses some. The table shows about 44,000 clones, with about 85% occurring only once. The sequencing used CD4+ or CD8+ T cells sorted from blood, collected in a trial of the OX40 agonist ivuxolimab. All receptors derive from an adult with an advanced solid tumor such as melanoma, head and neck, liver or kidney cancer. CDR3s include the opening cysteine and the closing phenylalanine or tryptophan. A D gene is named only where the DNA matches it firmly. Only part of the rows carry a size: once, few, many, or a class if the clone is expanded.

clone_size	j_call	v_call	d_call	cdr3_aa	cdr3_nt
.	TRBJ2-1	TRBV14	.	CASSRRGHSEQFF	TGTGCCAGCAGCCGCAGGGGCCATAGTGAGCAGTTCTTC
.	TRBJ2-1	TRBV7-9	TRBD2	CASSFGLAGIYNEQFF	TGTGCCAGCAGCTTCGGACTAGCGGGAATCTACAATGAGCAGTTCTTC
.	TRBJ1-1	TRBV9	.	CASRAGVVPEAFF	TGTGCCAGCAGGGCAGGGGTGGTTCCTGAAGCTTTCTTT
.	TRBJ2-1	TRBV7-6	TRBD2	CASSPSGLAGGRNEQFF	TGTGCCAGCAGCCCCTCCGGACTAGCGGGAGGAAGGAATGAGCAGTTCTTC
.	TRBJ2-1	TRBV7-2	.	CASSLAPLGGGSNNEQFF	TGTGCCAGCAGCTTAGCGCCCCTAGGGGGGGGGAGCAACAATGAGCAGTTCTTC
.	TRBJ2-3	TRBV9	TRBD2	CASIPLWRELPRRLTDTQYF	TGTGCCAGCATCCCACTATGGCGGGAGCTCCCCCGACGACTCACAGATACGCAGTATTTT
once	TRBJ1-5	TRBV7-8	.	CASSSTELRNGPQHF	TGTGCCAGCAGCTCTACCGAGTTAAGGAATGGGCCCCAGCATTTT
few	TRBJ2-1	TRBV2	.	CASTEYPTLEQFF	TGTGCCAGCACTGAATATCCCACACTTGAGCAGTTCTTC
.	TRBJ1-4	TRBV7-9	.	CASAQAANEKLFF	TGTGCCAGCGCGCAGGCAGCTAATGAAAAACTGTTTTTT
few	TRBJ2-7	TRBV4-3	.	CASSQVSVGTGSEQYF	TGCGCCAGCAGCCAAGTGAGCGTCGGGACGGGTAGCGAGCAGTACTTC
.	TRBJ2-5	TRBV6-5	.	CASSYGKLGETQYF	TGTGCCAGCAGTTATGGGAAGCTGGGAGAGACCCAGTACTTC
.	TRBJ1-4	TRBV18	.	CASSPGVNEKLFF	TGTGCCAGCTCACCAGGGGTTAATGAAAAACTGTTTTTT
.	TRBJ1-1	TRBV19	.	CASSQREEGTEAFF	TGTGCCAGTAGCCAAAGGGAAGAAGGGACTGAAGCTTTCTTT
.	TRBJ2-7	TRBV13	.	CASSLRDSPYEQYF	TGTGCCAGCAGCCTACGGGACTCCCCGTACGAGCAGTACTTC
.	TRBJ2-1	TRBV2	.	CASFYGVSYNEQFF	TGTGCCAGCTTCTACGGAGTATCCTACAATGAGCAGTTCTTC
.	TRBJ2-5	TRBV27	.	CASSLGQQETQYF	TGTGCCAGCAGTTTAGGGCAGCAAGAGACCCAGTACTTC
.	TRBJ1-6	TRBV19	.	CASSMKENSYNSPLHF	TGTGCCAGTAGTATGAAGGAAAACTCCTATAATTCACCCCTCCACTTT
.	TRBJ1-2	TRBV15	TRBD1	CATTADRVSYYGYTF	TGTGCCACCACCGCGGACAGGGTCTCGTACTATGGCTACACCTTC
.	TRBJ2-1	TRBV5-1	.	CASSLGVNRNEQFF	TGCGCCAGCAGCTTGGGGGTCAATCGGAATGAGCAGTTCTTC
.	TRBJ2-3	TRBV5-6	.	CASSRARYTSTDTQYF	TGTGCCAGCAGCAGGGCGAGGTACACTAGCACAGATACGCAGTATTTT
.	TRBJ1-2	TRBV5-4	.	CASTNGGLGYGYTF	TGTGCCAGCACTAATGGGGGGCTGGGCTATGGCTACACCTTC
.	TRBJ1-1	TRBV30	TRBD1	CAWSAGTGNLAFF	TGTGCCTGGAGTGCCGGGACAGGGAATTTAGCTTTCTTT
.	TRBJ1-1	TRBV5-6	.	CASSLRDGGVAFF	TGTGCCAGCAGCTTGCGGGACGGAGGAGTGGCTTTCTTT
.	TRBJ2-5	TRBV19	TRBD1	CASSMWTGEGETQYF	TGTGCCAGTAGTATGTGGACAGGGGAGGGGGAGACCCAGTACTTC
few	TRBJ1-1	TRBV30	.	CAWRHREAEAFF	TGTGCCTGGAGACACAGGGAGGCTGAAGCTTTCTTT
once	TRBJ2-1	TRBV5-4	TRBD2	CASSFGTIAYNEQFF	TGTGCCAGCAGCTTCGGGACTATAGCCTACAATGAGCAGTTCTTC
medium-sized	TRBJ2-4	TRBV10-1	.	CASSEGVLAKNIQYF	TGCGCCAGCAGTGAGGGCGTACTAGCCAAAAACATTCAGTACTTC
.	TRBJ1-5	TRBV10-1	.	CAIQTEMISQPQHF	TGCGCCATACAGACCGAGATGATCAGTCAGCCCCAGCATTTT
.	TRBJ1-4	TRBV9	.	CASSVHSTYEKLFF	TGTGCCAGCAGCGTCCACAGTACCTATGAAAAACTGTTTTTT
once	TRBJ2-7	TRBV15	.	CATSSRQGTYEQYF	TGTGCCACCAGCTCCCGCCAAGGAACCTACGAGCAGTACTTC
.	TRBJ1-5	TRBV5-6	.	CASSNTHRLSNQPQHF	TGTGCCAGCAGCAATACACACAGACTTAGCAATCAGCCCCAGCATTTT
.	TRBJ1-2	TRBV27	.	CASSLTAAYYGYTF	TGTGCCAGCAGTTTAACCGCAGCGTACTATGGCTACACCTTC
few	TRBJ2-1	TRBV2	TRBD2	CASRGLGGLAGDNEQFF	TGTGCCAGCAGGGGGCTGGGTGGACTAGCGGGAGACAATGAGCAGTTCTTC
.	TRBJ2-1	TRBV19	.	CASSPGRGDEQFF	TGTGCCAGTAGCCCTGGTAGGGGCGATGAGCAGTTCTTC
many	TRBJ2-1	TRBV11-2	.	CASSSLTNYNEQFF	TGTGCCAGCAGCTCGCTTACTAACTACAATGAGCAGTTCTTC
medium-sized	TRBJ2-7	TRBV9	TRBD2	CASSVGSGGFDEQYF	TGTGCCAGCAGCGTAGGGTCGGGAGGCTTCGACGAGCAGTACTTC
few	TRBJ2-7	TRBV7-9	TRBD2	CASSWRDYSYEQYF	TGTGCCAGCAGCTGGAGGGACTACTCCTACGAGCAGTACTTC
once	TRBJ1-2	TRBV5-4	.	CASSTIQGGYGYTF	TGTGCCAGCAGCACGATACAGGGAGGATATGGCTACACCTTC
.	TRBJ2-3	TRBV2	TRBD1	CASRWDRGREDTQYF	TGTGCCAGCAGATGGGACAGGGGGCGCGAGGATACGCAGTATTTT
.	TRBJ1-3	TRBV7-9	TRBD1	CASSLGPGGYSGNTIYF	TGTGCCAGCAGCTTAGGCCCAGGGGGCTACTCTGGAAACACCATATATTTT
.	TRBJ1-2	TRBV6-1	.	CASSEQTGILAVYTF	TGTGCCAGCAGTGAACAAACAGGGATCTTGGCCGTCTACACCTTC
.	TRBJ2-7	TRBV29-1	TRBD2	CSGTSGNEQYF	TGCAGCGGGACTAGCGGGAATGAGCAGTACTTC
.	TRBJ1-2	TRBV29-1	.	CSVDRGQGGSGYGYTF	TGCAGCGTTGACCGGGGCCAAGGGGGTTCTGGCTATGGCTACACCTTC
.	TRBJ1-1	TRBV4-3	.	CASSQGGGHTEAFF	TGCGCCAGCAGCCAAGGAGGCGGTCACACTGAAGCTTTCTTT
.	TRBJ2-1	TRBV7-8	TRBD2	CASSLRLAGVSNEQFF	TGTGCCAGCAGCTTAAGGCTAGCGGGAGTTTCGAATGAGCAGTTCTTC
once	TRBJ1-3	TRBV5-6	TRBD1	CASRSQGSPGNTIYF	TGTGCCAGCAGGTCACAGGGGTCCCCCGGAAACACCATATATTTT
.	TRBJ1-1	TRBV18	.	CASSLLGLDTEAFF	TGTGCCAGCTCTTTATTAGGGTTGGACACTGAAGCTTTCTTT
.	TRBJ2-2	TRBV7-2	TRBD2	CASSRTSGSILGELFF	TGTGCCAGCAGCCGCACTAGCGGGAGCATACTTGGGGAGCTGTTTTTT
.	TRBJ1-5	TRBV18	.	CASTTGGRNQPQHF	TGTGCCAGCACCACTGGGGGCCGAAATCAGCCCCAGCATTTT
.	TRBJ2-1	TRBV5-1	TRBD2	CASSVLAGGDNEQFF	TGCGCCAGCAGCGTACTAGCGGGAGGGGACAATGAGCAGTTCTTC
.	TRBJ1-1	TRBV5-8	.	CASSLEPQGNTEAFF	TGTGCCAGCAGCTTGGAGCCACAGGGGAACACTGAAGCTTTCTTT
few	TRBJ1-1	TRBV7-2	.	CASSSAWGVTEAFF	TGTGCCAGCAGCTCGGCCTGGGGGGTCACTGAAGCTTTCTTT
few	TRBJ1-2	TRBV11-2	TRBD1	CASSQGQGYGYTF	TGTGCCAGCAGCCAAGGACAGGGCTATGGCTACACCTTC